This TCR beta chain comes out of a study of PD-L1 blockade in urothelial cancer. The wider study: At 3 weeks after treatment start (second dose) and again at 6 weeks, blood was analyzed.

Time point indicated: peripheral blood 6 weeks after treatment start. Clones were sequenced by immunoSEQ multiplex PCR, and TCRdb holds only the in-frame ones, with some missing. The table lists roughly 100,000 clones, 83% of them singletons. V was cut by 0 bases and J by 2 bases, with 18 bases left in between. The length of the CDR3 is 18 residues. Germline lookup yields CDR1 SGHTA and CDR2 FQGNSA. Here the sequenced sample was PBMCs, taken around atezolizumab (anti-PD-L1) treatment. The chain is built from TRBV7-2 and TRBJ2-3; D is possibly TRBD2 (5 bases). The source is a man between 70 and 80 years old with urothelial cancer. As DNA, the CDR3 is TGTGCCAGCAGCTTAGCGAGTCCTCTAGCCATATACACAGATACGCAGTATTTT. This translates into CASSLASPLAIYTDTQYF.